These T cell receptor beta chains were read from a single sample in a study of cytomegalovirus exposure and HLA in healthy donors. TCRdb keeps only in-frame clones here, not all; method: immunoSEQ multiplex PCR. Of about 110,000 clones listed, over 60% are singletons. The source material was PBMCs. Receptors originate from a woman aged 25 to 45 in good health and CMV-seronegative. Each CDR3 is given with its conserved first and last residue. Each record gives: V gene, J gene, D gene, clone size, CDR3 protein, CDR3 DNA. A D gene is named only where the DNA matches it firmly. Size is stated for part of the rows, as once, few or many counts, or as a class when the clone is expanded.

TRBV7-2,TRBJ2-7,.,few,CASSFVGSDYEQYF,TGTGCCAGCAGCTTCGTGGGCTCCGACTACGAGCAGTACTTC
TRBV19,TRBJ1-5,.,.,CASSPTDGSGPQHF,TGTGCCAGTAGTCCTACCGACGGTTCGGGGCCCCAGCATTTT
TRBV30,TRBJ2-7,.,.,CAWRGGTGGIYEQYF,TGTGCCTGGAGGGGGGGTACAGGCGGGATTTACGAGCAGTACTTC
TRBV5-4,TRBJ2-3,TRBD1,.,CASSKTGSTDTQYF,TGTGCCAGCAGCAAGACAGGGAGTACAGATACGCAGTATTTT
TRBV29-1,TRBJ2-1,TRBD2,.,CSENRLAGGVYEQFF,TGCAGCGAGAACCGCCTAGCGGGGGGGGTATATGAGCAGTTCTTC
TRBV6-5,TRBJ2-7,.,.,CARDGTPYF,TGTGCCAGAGACGGGACACCGTACTTC
TRBV30,TRBJ1-1,.,.,CAWSVQGNTEAFF,TGTGCCTGGAGTGTACAGGGGAACACTGAAGCTTTCTTT
TRBV2,TRBJ1-1,.,.,CASSEAVDREAFF,TGTGCCAGCAGTGAAGCAGTCGACAGAGAAGCTTTCTTT
TRBV5-8,TRBJ2-1,.,.,CASSLGALPSYNEQFF,TGTGCCAGCAGCTTGGGGGCCTTACCCTCCTACAATGAGCAGTTCTTC
TRBV2,TRBJ1-1,.,.,CASSGGRGEAF,TGTGCCAGCAGTGGGGGGAGAGGGGAGGCCTTT
TRBV29-1,TRBJ2-2,TRBD2,.,CSVEEAGGPPGELFF,TGCAGCGTTGAAGAAGCGGGAGGCCCACCCGGGGAGCTGTTTTTT
TRBV28,TRBJ1-2,.,.,CASSLGEAWGYTF,TGTGCCAGCAGTTTAGGGGAGGCCTGGGGCTACACCTTC
TRBV7-2,TRBJ1-5,.,.,CASSLDAVQPQHF,TGTGCCAGCAGCTTAGATGCGGTGCAGCCCCAGCATTTT
TRBV7-8,TRBJ2-5,TRBD2,.,CASSGRAVRFETQYF,TGTGCCAGCAGCGGGAGGGCGGTTAGGTTTGAGACCCAGTACTTC
TRBV5-1,TRBJ1-1,.,.,CASSLAVGVGTEAFF,TGCGCCAGCAGCTTGGCCGTAGGGGTAGGCACTGAAGCTTTCTTT
TRBV4-1,TRBJ1-4,.,few,CASSLPKGKLFF,TGCGCCAGCAGCCTGCCGAAGGGGAAACTGTTTTTT
TRBV4-3,TRBJ2-1,.,.,CASSQDPLSSSYNEQFF,TGCGCCAGCAGCCAAGACCCGCTTAGCAGCTCCTACAATGAGCAGTTCTTC
TRBV6-5,TRBJ2-5,TRBD2,few,CASSYLPSGGMVTQYF,TGTGCCAGCAGTTACTTACCTAGCGGGGGCATGGTGACCCAGTACTTC
TRBV13,TRBJ1-3,.,.,CASSQGDFGNTIYF,TGTGCCAGCAGCCAAGGTGACTTTGGAAACACCATATATTTT
TRBV6-4,TRBJ1-5,TRBD1,.,CARDATGTGGNQPQHF,TGTGCCAGAGATGCTACCGGGACAGGGGGCAATCAGCCCCAGCATTTT
TRBV20-1,TRBJ2-5,.,.,CSARDLQTQYF,TGCAGTGCTAGAGATCTACAGACCCAGTACTTC
TRBV19,TRBJ1-2,.,once,CASRDRYNYGYTF,TGTGCCAGTAGGGACAGATATAACTATGGCTACACCTTC
TRBV9,TRBJ2-7,TRBD2,few,CASSPTSSGTYEQYF,TGTGCCAGCAGCCCAACTTCTAGCGGAACCTACGAGCAGTACTTC
TRBV7-6,TRBJ2-3,TRBD2,.,CASSPGGSTDTQYF,TGTGCCAGCAGCCCGGGGGGTAGCACAGATACGCAGTATTTT
TRBV7-8,TRBJ2-7,.,.,CASSLAYRAYEQYF,TGTGCCAGCAGCTTAGCGTATCGGGCCTACGAGCAGTACTTC
TRBV30,TRBJ2-1,.,.,CAWSVSYNEQFF,TGTGCCTGGAGCGTCTCCTACAATGAGCAGTTCTTC
TRBV5-1,TRBJ2-7,TRBD1,.,CASSFHRGYESYEQYF,TGCGCCAGCAGCTTTCACAGGGGGTACGAGTCCTACGAGCAGTACTTC
TRBV7-9,TRBJ2-1,TRBD2,.,CASSRQRLSGTSNEQFF,TGTGCCAGCAGCAGGCAACGACTTAGCGGGACGAGCAATGAGCAGTTCTTC
TRBV7-2,TRBJ2-7,.,.,CASSLGTTVYEQYF,TGTGCCAGCAGCTTAGGAACGACAGTTTACGAGCAGTACTTC
TRBV10-3,TRBJ2-7,TRBD2,.,CAISGLAGVYEQYF,TGTGCCATCAGTGGACTAGCGGGAGTATACGAGCAGTACTTC
TRBV2,TRBJ2-5,.,.,CASSGPRETQYF,TGTGCCAGCAGTGGGCCGCGGGAGACCCAGTACTTC
TRBV4-3,TRBJ2-7,TRBD1,.,CASSQVTTGEWGSYEQYF,TGCGCCAGCAGCCAAGTCACCACAGGGGAATGGGGCTCCTACGAGCAGTACTTC
TRBV9,TRBJ1-2,TRBD1,once,CASSVETGGSDGYTF,TGTGCCAGCAGCGTAGAGACAGGGGGATCTGATGGCTACACCTTC
TRBV28,TRBJ1-4,TRBD1,.,CASSTVYRGRFEKLFF,TGTGCCAGCAGTACCGTTTACAGGGGGCGTTTTGAAAAACTGTTTTTT
TRBV5-4,TRBJ1-1,.,.,CASSPGNTEAFF,TGTGCCAGCAGCCCAGGGAACACTGAAGCTTTCTTT
TRBV5-8,TRBJ1-4,TRBD1,.,CASSQGTGATNEKLFF,TGTGCCAGCAGCCAAGGGACAGGTGCAACTAATGAAAAACTGTTTTTT
TRBV5-1,TRBJ1-5,TRBD1,.,CASSQGDNQPQHF,TGCGCCAGCAGTCAGGGGGACAATCAGCCCCAGCATTTT
TRBV18,TRBJ1-1,.,.,CASSPTVNTEAFF,TGTGCCAGCTCTCCGACTGTGAACACTGAAGCTTTCTTT
TRBV5-4,TRBJ1-3,TRBD1,.,CASSVGQGMGGNTIYF,TGTGCCAGCAGCGTGGGACAGGGGATGGGGGGAAACACCATATATTTT
TRBV2,TRBJ2-5,.,.,CASSRDIQETQYF,TGTGCCAGCAGCCGGGACATTCAAGAGACCCAGTACTTC
TRBV4-3,TRBJ2-1,.,.,CASSQDYRTPGEQFF,TGCGCCAGCAGCCAAGATTACCGGACTCCCGGTGAGCAGTTCTTC
TRBV4-3,TRBJ2-7,.,.,CASSQDGDKSYEQYF,TGCGCCAGCAGCCAAGACGGGGATAAGTCCTACGAGCAGTACTTC
TRBV20-1,TRBJ2-3,.,.,CSAPLPDTQYF,TGCAGTGCTCCCCTCCCAGATACGCAGTATTTT
TRBV30,TRBJ1-2,.,.,CAWRGAYRPYGYTF,TGTGCCTGGAGAGGAGCCTATAGACCGTATGGCTACACCTTC
TRBV11-2,TRBJ2-5,.,.,CASSLGSAGPGETQYF,TGTGCCAGCAGCTTGGGGAGCGCCGGGCCCGGGGAGACCCAGTACTTC
TRBV19,TRBJ1-1,.,.,CASSPTDTEAFF,TGTGCCAGTAGTCCGACAGACACTGAAGCTTTCTTT
TRBV25-1,TRBJ2-1,TRBD1,.,CASSEATGTAYNEQFF,TGTGCCAGCAGTGAAGCAACCGGGACAGCTTACAATGAGCAGTTCTTC
TRBV7-9,TRBJ1-6,TRBD1,.,CASSLEGQPNSPLHF,TGTGCCAGCAGCTTAGAGGGACAGCCTAATTCACCCCTCCACTTT
TRBV19,TRBJ1-6,TRBD1,.,CASSIGTANSPLHF,TGTGCCAGTAGTATCGGGACAGCAAATTCACCCCTCCACTTT
TRBV4-3,TRBJ2-7,TRBD2,.,CASSPGLAGGSFGYEQYF,TGCGCCAGCAGCCCGGGACTAGCGGGAGGGTCTTTCGGGTACGAGCAGTACTTC
TRBV4-1,TRBJ1-5,TRBD1,.,CASSQGQGVSYSNQPQHF,TGCGCCAGCAGCCAGGGACAGGGGGTATCCTATAGCAATCAGCCCCAGCATTTT